The clone carrying this T cell receptor (beta chain) was detected ten times or more. Each CDR3 protein gets one entry after TCRdb re-called the 5' RACE reads with MiXCR. The table shows about 240,000 distinct CDR3 sequences, with about an eighth occurring only once. V shed 6 bases and J shed 4 bases, with 18 bases lying between them. The CDR3 sequence is 14 residues long. From germline, CDR1 is DFQATT and CDR2 SNEGSKA (reference sequence). The sample comes from a study of identical twins. The sample was also reused in another study, on yellow fever vaccine responses in identical twins.

The J gene is TRBJ1-1, the V gene TRBV20-1; D gene ambiguous. This clonotype was obtained from a woman aged 18 to 35 in good health. The sequenced material came from memory (CD45RO+) T cells sorted from blood. As DNA, the CDR3 is TGCAGTGCAACTAAGGAAGACGGGGTCACTGAAGCTTTCTTT. It is translated as CSATKEDGVTEAFF.